This T cell receptor (beta chain) is from a study of T cell changes during pregnancy in multiple sclerosis. Trimming took off 0 bases at V and 4 bases at J, with 11 bases between the two ends. The CDR3 contains 15 residues. Germline V gene sequence: CDR1 SGHRS, CDR2 YFSETQ. TCRdb's copy holds only in-frame clones and misses some; the assay was immunoSEQ multiplex PCR. The sample carries tens of thousands of clones, around 93% recorded once. The chain links TRBV5-1 to TRBJ1-5; D uncertain. Specimen: peripheral blood, collected before pregnancy. The source is a female donor with multiple sclerosis, enrolled in a pregnancy study. As DNA, the CDR3 is TGCGCCAGCAGCTTGGGAGACTTACCAAATCAGCCCCAGCATTTT. Amino acids: CASSLGDLPNQPQHF.